This T cell receptor (beta chain) was sequenced in a study of T cell repertoires in cytomegalovirus infection. This CDR3 has 13 residues. This clonotype showed up many times. Via MiXCR, TCRdb re-called the reads, giving one row per CDR3 protein. The top ten hold 13% of the sample, which has about 490,000 distinct CDR3 sequences, about 26% seen once. The sequence derives from a human donor in good health (CMV status not recorded). Some clones in this sample may be carry-over from other donors' samples. Sequenced material: PBMCs. The chain uses TRBV12-3 or TRBV12-4 and TRBJ1-1; no clear D gene. The CDR3 region has the DNA TGTGCTACCGGCGGGCACCTGAACACTGAAGCTTTCTTT. This codes for CATGGHLNTEAFF.